The next 8 T cell receptor beta chains were all read from a single sample in a study of blood T cells in healthy people across ages. Using a J-beta primer mix together with a sample-barcoded 5' primer, a second PCR was run for about 6 to 12 cycles. One entry per CDR3 protein results from TCRdb running MiXCR on the 5' RACE reads. The sample includes about 1.6 million distinct CDR3 sequences, 30% to 40% seen only once; the top ten take about 11%. The specimen was blood. Every receptor here comes from a woman aged 25-40 years in good health.

V gene TRBV14 combines with J gene TRBJ2-4, with D possibly matching TRBD2 (5 bases). Trimming removed 4 bases from V and 13 bases from J, with 17 bases in between. The CDR3 length is 13 residues. Germline loops: CDR1 SGHDN, CDR2 FVKESK. The CDR3 DNA reads TGTGCCAGCAGCCCCGAGGAGGTAGGGCGGCAGTACTTC. Its translation is CASSPEEVGRQYF.

This clonotype occurred many times. This sequence joins TRBV7-3 and TRBJ2-3; 9 bases fit TRBD2. V lost 2 bases to trimming and J lost 5 bases; unmatched junction nucleotides: 8. The CDR3 consists of 16 residues. Germline V CDR1 and CDR2: SGHTA, FQGTGA. CDR3 sequence: CASSLGGGGVLDTQYF. For the CDR3, the DNA is TGTGCCAGCAGCTTAGGAGGCGGGGGGGTTTTAGATACGCAGTATTTT.

This clonotype was counted many times. One junction end does not reproduce the germline sequence, and a read error may be involved. V gene TRBV29-1 combines with J gene TRBJ2-1; tentative D call: TRBD1 (5 bases). Germline V gene data show CDR1 as SQVTM and CDR2 as ANQGSEA. This CDR3 has 13 amino acids. The DNA for the CDR3 is TGCAGCGTCGAAGGGCTAGGGGTAAATGAGCAGTTCTTC. It encodes CSVEGLGVNEQFF.

The CDR3 loop is CASSLNVAGGSGELFF. CDR3 DNA: TGTGCCAGCAGCTTAAATGTAGCGGGGGGTAGCGGGGAGCTGTTTTTT. The J gene is TRBJ2-2, the V gene TRBV11-2; TRBD2 agrees at 10 bases. Germline V gene data show CDR1 as SGHAT and CDR2 as FQNNGV. The CDR3 totals 16 residues. Trimming cost V 2 bases and J 7 bases; bases outside gene matches: 7. The entire variable domain, with the rest obtained from reference TRBV11-2 and TRBJ2-2, is as follows: EAGVAQSPRYKIIEKRQSVAFWCNPISGHATLYWYQQILGQGPKLLIQFQNNGVVDDSQLPKDRFSAERLKGVDSTLKIQPAKLEDSAVYLCASSLNVAGGSGELFFGEGSRLTVL.

The V gene is TRBV20-1, the J gene TRBJ2-2; D is perhaps TRBD1 (5 bases). V was pared by 2 bases and J by 6 bases, with 13 bases between. The CDR3 runs 14 residues. CDR1 and CDR2 (germline): DFQATT, SNEGSKA (reference sequence). CDR3 sequence: CSARTPGLAGELFF. The CDR3 DNA reads TGCAGTGCTAGAACTCCAGGGTTAGCCGGGGAGCTGTTTTTT.

J is TRBJ1-4 and V is TRBV2; D unclear. The length of the CDR3 is 13 residues. CDR1 and CDR2 from the germline V gene are SNHLY and FYNNEI. V was trimmed by 4 bases and J by 5 bases, leaving 8 bases between them. For the CDR3, the DNA is TGTGCCAGCAGTGGGCACACGAATGAAAAACTGTTTTTT. Its protein is CASSGHTNEKLFF.

This clonotype was observed a handful of times. This chain connects TRBV20-1 to TRBJ2-5; possible D gene TRBD1, 6 bases. The CDR3 is made up of 16 amino acids. Germline CDR1 and CDR2: DFQATT and SNEGSKA (reference sequence). V was clipped by 6 bases and J by 11 bases, with 31 bases between them. CDR3 amino acids: CSALPLGAGEPGEQYF. The CDR3 nucleotides read TGCAGTGCCCTCCCCCTGGGGGCCGGTGAACCAGGGGAGCAGTACTTC.

This clonotype has just a few counts. The chain joins TRBV2 to TRBJ2-4; the match to TRBD2 covers 7 bases. The DNA end favors TRBJ2-7, so the J call may be wrong. Germline-derived CDR1 and CDR2 are SNHLY and FYNNEI. The CDR3 is 15 residues long. This CDR3 reads CASSEAETSRLEQYF. The CDR3 nucleotides read TGTGCCAGCAGTGAAGCGGAGACTAGCAGGCTCGAGCAGTACTTC.